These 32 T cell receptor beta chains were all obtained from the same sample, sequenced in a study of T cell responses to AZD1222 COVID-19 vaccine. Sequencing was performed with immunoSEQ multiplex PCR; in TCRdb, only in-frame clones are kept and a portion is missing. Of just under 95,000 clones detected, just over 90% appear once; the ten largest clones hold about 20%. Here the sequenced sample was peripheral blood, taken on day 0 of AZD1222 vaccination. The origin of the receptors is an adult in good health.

The CDR3 reads CASRENTEAFF. CDR3 DNA sequence: TGTGCCAGCAGAGAGAACACTGAAGCTTTCTTT. The chain employs TRBV2 and TRBJ1-1; no firm D call. From germline, CDR1 is SNHLY and CDR2 FYNNEI. The CDR3 length is 11 residues. Trimming took 6 bases from V and 1 from J, leaving 3 bases between them.

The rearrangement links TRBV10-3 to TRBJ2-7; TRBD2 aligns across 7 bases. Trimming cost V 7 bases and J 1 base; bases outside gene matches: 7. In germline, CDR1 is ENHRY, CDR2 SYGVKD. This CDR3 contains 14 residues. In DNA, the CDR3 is TGTGCCATCAAACCCCTAGCGGATTCCTACGAGCAGTACTTC. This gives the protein CAIKPLADSYEQYF.

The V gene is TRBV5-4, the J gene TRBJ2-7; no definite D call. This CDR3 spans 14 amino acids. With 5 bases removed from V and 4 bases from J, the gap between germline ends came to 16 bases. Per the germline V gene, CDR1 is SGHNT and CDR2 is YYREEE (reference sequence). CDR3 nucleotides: TGTGCCAGCAGTTACCGCTTGTCCGAATACGAGCAGTACTTC. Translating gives CASSYRLSEYEQYF.

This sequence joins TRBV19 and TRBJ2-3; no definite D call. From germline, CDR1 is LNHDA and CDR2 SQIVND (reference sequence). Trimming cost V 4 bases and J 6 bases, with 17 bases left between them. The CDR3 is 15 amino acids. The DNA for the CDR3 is TGTGCCAGTAGTACAGACCGGGCCTCATCCGATACGCAGTATTTT. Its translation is CASSTDRASSDTQYF.

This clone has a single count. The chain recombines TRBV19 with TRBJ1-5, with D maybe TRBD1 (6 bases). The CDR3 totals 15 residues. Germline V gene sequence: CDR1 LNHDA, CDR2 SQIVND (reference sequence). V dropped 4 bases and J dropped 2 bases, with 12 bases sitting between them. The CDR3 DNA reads TGTGCCAGTAGTAGTGGGACATCCGGCAATCAGCCCCAGCATTTT. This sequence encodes CASSSGTSGNQPQHF. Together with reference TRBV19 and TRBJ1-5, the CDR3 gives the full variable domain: DGGITQSPKYLFRKEGQNVTLSCEQNLNHDAMYWYRQDPGQGLRLIYYSQIVNDFQKGDIAEGYSVSREKKESFPLTVTSAQKNPTAFYLCASSSGTSGNQPQHFGDGTRLSIL.

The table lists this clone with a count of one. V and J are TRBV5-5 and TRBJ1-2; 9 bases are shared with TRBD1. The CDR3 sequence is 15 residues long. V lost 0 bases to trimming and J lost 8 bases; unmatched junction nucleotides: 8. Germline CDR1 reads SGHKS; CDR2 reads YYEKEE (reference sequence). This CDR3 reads CASSLDPGQGRGYTF. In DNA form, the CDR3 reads TGTGCCAGCAGCTTGGACCCGGGACAGGGACGGGGCTACACCTTC.

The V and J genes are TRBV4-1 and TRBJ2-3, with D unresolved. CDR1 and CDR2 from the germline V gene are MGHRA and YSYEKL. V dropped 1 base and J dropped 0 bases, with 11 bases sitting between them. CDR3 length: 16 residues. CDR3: CASSQAVSASTDTQYF. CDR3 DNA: TGCGCCAGCAGCCAAGCGGTCTCAGCTAGCACAGATACGCAGTATTTT.

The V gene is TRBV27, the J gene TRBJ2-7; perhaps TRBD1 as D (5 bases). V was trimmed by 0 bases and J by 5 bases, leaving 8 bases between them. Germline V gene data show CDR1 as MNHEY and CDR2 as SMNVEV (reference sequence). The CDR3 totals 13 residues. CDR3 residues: CASSLSGAHEQYF. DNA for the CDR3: TGTGCCAGCAGTTTATCAGGGGCCCACGAGCAGTACTTC.

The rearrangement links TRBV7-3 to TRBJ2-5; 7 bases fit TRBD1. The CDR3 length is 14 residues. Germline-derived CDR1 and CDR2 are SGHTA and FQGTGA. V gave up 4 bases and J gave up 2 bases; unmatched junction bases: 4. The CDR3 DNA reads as TGTGCCAGCAGCTCGTACAGGGGTCAAGAGACCCAGTACTTC. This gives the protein CASSSYRGQETQYF. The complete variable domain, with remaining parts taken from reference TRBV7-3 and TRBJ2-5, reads GAGVSQTPSNKVTEKGKYVELRCDPISGHTALYWYRQSLGQGPEFLIYFQGTGAADDSGLPNDRFFAVRPEGSVSTLKIQRTERGDSAVYLCASSSYRGQETQYFGPGTRLLVL.

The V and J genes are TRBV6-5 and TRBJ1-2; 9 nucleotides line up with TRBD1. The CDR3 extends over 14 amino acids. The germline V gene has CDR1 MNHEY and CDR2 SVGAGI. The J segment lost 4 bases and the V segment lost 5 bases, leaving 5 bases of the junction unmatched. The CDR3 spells CASSQGQGIYGYTF. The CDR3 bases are TGTGCCAGCAGTCAGGGACAGGGAATCTATGGCTACACCTTC.

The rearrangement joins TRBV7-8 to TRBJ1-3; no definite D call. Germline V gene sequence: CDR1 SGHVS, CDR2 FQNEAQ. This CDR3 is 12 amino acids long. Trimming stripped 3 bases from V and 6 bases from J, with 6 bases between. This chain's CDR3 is CASSFNINTIYF. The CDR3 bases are TGTGCCAGCAGCTTTAATATAAACACCATATATTTT.

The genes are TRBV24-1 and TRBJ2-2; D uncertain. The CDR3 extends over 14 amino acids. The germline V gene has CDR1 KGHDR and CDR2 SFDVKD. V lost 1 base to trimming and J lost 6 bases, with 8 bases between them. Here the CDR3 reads CATSDFRSPGELFF. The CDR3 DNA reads TGTGCCACCAGTGATTTTAGGTCCCCCGGGGAGCTGTTTTTT.

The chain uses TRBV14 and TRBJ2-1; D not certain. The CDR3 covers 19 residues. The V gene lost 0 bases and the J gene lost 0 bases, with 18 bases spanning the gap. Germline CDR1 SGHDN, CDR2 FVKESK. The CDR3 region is CASSQDSARRLSSYNEQFF. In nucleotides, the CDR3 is TGTGCCAGCAGCCAAGATTCAGCAAGGCGCCTTAGCTCCTACAATGAGCAGTTCTTC.

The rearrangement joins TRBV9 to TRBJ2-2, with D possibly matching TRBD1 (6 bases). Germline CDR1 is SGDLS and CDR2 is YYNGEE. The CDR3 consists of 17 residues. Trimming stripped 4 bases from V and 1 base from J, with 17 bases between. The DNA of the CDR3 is TGTGCCAGCAGCAACTACGACCGGGACATGAACACCGGGGAGCTGTTTTTT. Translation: CASSNYDRDMNTGELFF.

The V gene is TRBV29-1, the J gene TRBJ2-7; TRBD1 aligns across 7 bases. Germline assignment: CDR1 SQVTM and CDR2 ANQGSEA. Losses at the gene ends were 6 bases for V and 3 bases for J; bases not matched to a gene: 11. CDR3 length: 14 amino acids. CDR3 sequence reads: CSVDVQGRSYEQYF. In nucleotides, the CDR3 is TGCAGCGTGGACGTACAGGGGCGCAGCTACGAGCAGTACTTC.

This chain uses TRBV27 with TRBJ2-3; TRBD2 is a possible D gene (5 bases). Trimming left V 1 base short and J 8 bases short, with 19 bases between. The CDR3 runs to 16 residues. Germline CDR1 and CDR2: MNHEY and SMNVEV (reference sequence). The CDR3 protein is CASSLWTAPEGGTQYF. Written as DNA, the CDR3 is TGTGCCAGCAGTTTATGGACTGCCCCGGAAGGTGGTACGCAGTATTTT.

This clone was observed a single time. The CDR3 DNA reads TGTGCCAGCAGTTTAGCCGCTTCGGGGAACTATGGCTACACCTTC. It translates to CASSLAASGNYGYTF. This sequence joins TRBV28 and TRBJ1-2, with D hard to call. Germline CDR1 and CDR2: MDHEN and SYDVKM. This CDR3 has 15 residues. V was cut by 2 bases and J by 2 bases, with 12 bases left in between.

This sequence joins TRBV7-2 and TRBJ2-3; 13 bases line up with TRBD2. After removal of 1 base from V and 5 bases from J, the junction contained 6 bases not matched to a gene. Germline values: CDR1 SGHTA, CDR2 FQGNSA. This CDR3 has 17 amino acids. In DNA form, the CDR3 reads TGTGCCAGCAGCTTAGTTGGGACTAGCGGGGTTATAGATACGCAGTATTTT. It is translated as CASSLVGTSGVIDTQYF.

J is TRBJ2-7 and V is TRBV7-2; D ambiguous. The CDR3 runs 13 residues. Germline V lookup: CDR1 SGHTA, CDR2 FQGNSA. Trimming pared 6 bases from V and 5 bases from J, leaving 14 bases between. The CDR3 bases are TGTGCCAGCAGTGCATGGTCTGGAAACGAGCAGTACTTC. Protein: CASSAWSGNEQYF.

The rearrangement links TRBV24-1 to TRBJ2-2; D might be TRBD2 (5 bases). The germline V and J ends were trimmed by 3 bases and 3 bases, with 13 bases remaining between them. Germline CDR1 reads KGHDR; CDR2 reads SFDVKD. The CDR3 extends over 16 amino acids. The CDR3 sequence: CATSDIGTRDTGELFF. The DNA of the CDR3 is TGTGCCACCAGTGATATCGGTACTAGGGACACCGGGGAGCTGTTTTTT.

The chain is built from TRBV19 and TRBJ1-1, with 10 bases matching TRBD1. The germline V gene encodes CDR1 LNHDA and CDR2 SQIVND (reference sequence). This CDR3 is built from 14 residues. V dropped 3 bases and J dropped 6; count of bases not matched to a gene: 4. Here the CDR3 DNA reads TGTGCCAGTAGTATCTTGGGACAGGGGTCTGAAGCTTTCTTT. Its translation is CASSILGQGSEAFF. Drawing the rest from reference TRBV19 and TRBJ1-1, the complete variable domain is DGGITQSPKYLFRKEGQNVTLSCEQNLNHDAMYWYRQDPGQGLRLIYYSQIVNDFQKGDIAEGYSVSREKKESFPLTVTSAQKNPTAFYLCASSILGQGSEAFFGQGTRLTVV.

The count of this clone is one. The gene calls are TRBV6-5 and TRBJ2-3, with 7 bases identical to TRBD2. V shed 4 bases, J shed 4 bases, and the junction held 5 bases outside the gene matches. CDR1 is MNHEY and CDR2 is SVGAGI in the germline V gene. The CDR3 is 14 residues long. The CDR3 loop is CASSSPGGSDTQYF. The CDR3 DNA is TGTGCCAGCAGTTCCCCGGGGGGATCAGATACGCAGTATTTT.

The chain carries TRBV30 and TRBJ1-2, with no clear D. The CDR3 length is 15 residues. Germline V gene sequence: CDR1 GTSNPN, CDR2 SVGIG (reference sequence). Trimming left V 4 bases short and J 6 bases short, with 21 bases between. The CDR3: CAWNRLISGRDGYTF. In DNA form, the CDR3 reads TGTGCCTGGAACCGATTAATTTCGGGAAGGGATGGCTACACCTTC.

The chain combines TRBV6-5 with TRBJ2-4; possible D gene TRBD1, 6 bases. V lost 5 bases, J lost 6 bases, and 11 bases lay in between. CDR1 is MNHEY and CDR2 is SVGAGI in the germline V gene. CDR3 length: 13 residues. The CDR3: CASSRTDGNIQYF. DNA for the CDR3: TGTGCCAGCAGTCGGACAGATGGAAACATTCAGTACTTC.

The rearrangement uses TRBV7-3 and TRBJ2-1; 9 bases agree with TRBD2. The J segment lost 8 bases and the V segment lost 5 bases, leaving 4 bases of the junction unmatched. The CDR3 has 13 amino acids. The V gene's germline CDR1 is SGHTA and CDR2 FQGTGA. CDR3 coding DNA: TGTGCCAGCAGCCCCCTAGCGGGGTATGAGCAGTTCTTC. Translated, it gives CASSPLAGYEQFF.

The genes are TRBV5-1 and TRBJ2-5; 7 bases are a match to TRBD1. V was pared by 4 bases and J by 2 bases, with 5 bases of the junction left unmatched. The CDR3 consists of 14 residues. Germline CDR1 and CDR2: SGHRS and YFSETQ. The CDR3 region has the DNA TGCGCCAGCAGCGTACAGGGGCTACAAGAGACCCAGTACTTC. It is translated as CASSVQGLQETQYF.

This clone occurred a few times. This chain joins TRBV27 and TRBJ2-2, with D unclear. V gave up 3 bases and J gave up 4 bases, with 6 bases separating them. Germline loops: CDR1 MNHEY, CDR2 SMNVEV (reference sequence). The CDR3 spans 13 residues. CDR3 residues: CASSFLTTGELFF. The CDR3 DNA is TGTGCCAGCAGTTTCCTAACCACCGGGGAGCTGTTTTTT.

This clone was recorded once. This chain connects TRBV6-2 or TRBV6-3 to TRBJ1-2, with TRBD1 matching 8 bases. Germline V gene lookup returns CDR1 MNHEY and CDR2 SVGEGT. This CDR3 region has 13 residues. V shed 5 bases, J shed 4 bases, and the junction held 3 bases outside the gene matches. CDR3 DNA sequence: TGTGCCAGCAGTCGGACAGGGAGCTATGGCTACACCTTC. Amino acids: CASSRTGSYGYTF.

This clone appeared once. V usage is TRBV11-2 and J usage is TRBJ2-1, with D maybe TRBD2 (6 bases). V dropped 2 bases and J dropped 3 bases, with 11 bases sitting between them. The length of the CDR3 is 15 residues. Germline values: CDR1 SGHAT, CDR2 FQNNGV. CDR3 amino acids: CASSLWEDHYNEQFF. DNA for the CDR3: TGTGCCAGCAGCTTATGGGAGGATCACTACAATGAGCAGTTCTTC. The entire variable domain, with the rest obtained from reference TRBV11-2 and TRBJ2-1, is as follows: EAGVAQSPRYKIIEKRQSVAFWCNPISGHATLYWYQQILGQGPKLLIQFQNNGVVDDSQLPKDRFSAERLKGVDSTLKIQPAKLEDSAVYLCASSLWEDHYNEQFFGPGTRLTVL.

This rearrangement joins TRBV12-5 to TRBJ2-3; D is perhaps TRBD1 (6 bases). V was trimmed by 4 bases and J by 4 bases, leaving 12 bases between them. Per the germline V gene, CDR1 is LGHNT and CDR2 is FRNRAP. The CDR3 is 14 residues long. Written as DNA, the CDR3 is TGTGCTAGTGGTTCTTATGGGGGCGCAGATACGCAGTATTTT. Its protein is CASGSYGGADTQYF. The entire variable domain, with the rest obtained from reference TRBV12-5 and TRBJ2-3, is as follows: DARVTQTPRHKVTEMGQEVTMRCQPILGHNTVFWYRQTMMQGLELLAYFRNRAPLDDSGMPKDRFSAEMPDATLATLKIQPSEPRDSAVYFCASGSYGGADTQYFGPGTRLTVL.

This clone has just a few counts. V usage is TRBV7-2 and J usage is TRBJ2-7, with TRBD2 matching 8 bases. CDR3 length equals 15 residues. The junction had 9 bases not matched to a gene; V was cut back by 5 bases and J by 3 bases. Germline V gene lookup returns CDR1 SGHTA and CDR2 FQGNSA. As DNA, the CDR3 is TGTGCCAGCAGCCCCCGGGGGGGGAACGGCTACGAGCAGTACTTC. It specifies CASSPRGGNGYEQYF.

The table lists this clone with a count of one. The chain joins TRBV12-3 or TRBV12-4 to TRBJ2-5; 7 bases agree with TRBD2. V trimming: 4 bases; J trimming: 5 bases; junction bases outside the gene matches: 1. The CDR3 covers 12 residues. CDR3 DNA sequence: TGTGCCAGCAGTTGGGGGGGGGAGACCCAGTACTTC. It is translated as CASSWGGETQYF.